This T cell receptor beta chain emerged from a study of CXCR3-negative and CXCR3-positive naive CD8 T cells. Background on the study: The study obtained about 135 million TRB reads, about 1.5 +/- 0.3 million per library.

Via 5' RACE with UMI labels, TRB cDNA libraries were prepared. TCRdb reprocessed the 5' RACE reads and keeps a single row for each CDR3 protein, giving no DNA. The table counts approximately 52,000 distinct CDR3 sequences; 20% to 25% lies in the top ten. Study results and limitations: Naive CXCR3-negative cells resembled naive CXCR3-positive cells in TRBV-TRBJ usage; memory cells differed.

As regards this clonotype: Its matching antigen is unknown.

This CDR3 comprises 13 residues. Looked up from germline, CDR1 is MDHEN and CDR2 is SYDVKM. Sequenced input: memory CD8+ T cells from blood. V usage is TRBV28 and J usage is TRBJ2-7. The TCR was taken from a human donor in good health. Some clones in this sample may be carry-over from other donors' samples. The CDR3 is CASNARDSYEQYF.